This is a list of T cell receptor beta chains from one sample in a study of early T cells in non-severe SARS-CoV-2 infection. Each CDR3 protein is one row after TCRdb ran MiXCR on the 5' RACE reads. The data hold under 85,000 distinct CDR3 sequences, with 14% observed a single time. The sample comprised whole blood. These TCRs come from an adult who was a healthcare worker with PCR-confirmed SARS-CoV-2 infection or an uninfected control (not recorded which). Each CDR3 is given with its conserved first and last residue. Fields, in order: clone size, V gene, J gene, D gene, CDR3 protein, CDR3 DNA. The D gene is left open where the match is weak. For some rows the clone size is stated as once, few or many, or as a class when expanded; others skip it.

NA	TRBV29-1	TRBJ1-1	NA	CSVTGRARTEAFF	TGCAGCGTTACGGGGAGGGCGCGGACTGAAGCTTTCTTT
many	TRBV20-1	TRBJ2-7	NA	CSARDRVTADLYEQYF	TGCAGTGCTAGAGACCGAGTGACCGCCGACCTCTACGAGCAGTACTTC
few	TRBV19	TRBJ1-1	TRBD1	CASSLRGLTEAFF	TGTGCCAGTAGTCTCAGGGGGCTCACTGAAGCTTTCTTT
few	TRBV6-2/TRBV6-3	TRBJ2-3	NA	CASSFPYKADTQYF	TGTGCCAGCAGTTTCCCGTATAAGGCAGATACGCAGTATTTT
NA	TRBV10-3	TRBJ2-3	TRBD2	CATMRGLAETDTQYF	TGTGCCACGATGCGAGGACTAGCGGAAACAGATACGCAGTATTTT
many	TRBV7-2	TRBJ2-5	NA	CASSAYFRGGGETQYF	TGTGCCAGCAGCGCATATTTCAGGGGTGGAGGAGAGACCCAGTACTTC
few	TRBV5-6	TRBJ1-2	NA	CASSLVARINYGYTF	TGTGCCAGCAGCTTGGTGGCCAGGATAAACTATGGCTACACCTTC
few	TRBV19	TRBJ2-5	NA	CASSIGVGVLTETQYF	TGTGCCAGTAGTATAGGGGTCGGGGTCCTGACAGAGACCCAGTACTTC
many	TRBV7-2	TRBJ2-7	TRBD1	CASSLGAQGGAYEQYF	TGTGCCAGCAGCTTAGGAGCACAGGGGGGAGCTTACGAGCAGTACTTC
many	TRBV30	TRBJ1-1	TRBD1	CAWSTGRAAEAFF	TGTGCCTGGTCGACAGGGAGGGCCGCTGAAGCTTTCTTT
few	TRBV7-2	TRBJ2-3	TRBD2	CASSSTLARGVPDTQYF	TGTGCCAGCAGCTCTACCCTGGCCCGGGGGGTTCCAGATACGCAGTATTTT